The entry that follows covers one TCR beta chain sequence. What it binds is not known. This sample is part of a study of cytotoxic CD8 clonotypes in ibrutinib-treated CLL. Across the study: In all, about a dozen patients were relapsed/refractory, about 15 were treatment-naive and roughly 18 were IGHV unmutated.

TCRdb keeps only in-frame clones here, not all; method: immunoSEQ multiplex PCR. The sample has 130,000 or so clones, roughly 80% seen once; the top ten hold around 30%. Trimming pared 1 base from V and 2 bases from J, leaving 12 bases between. The length of the CDR3 is 15 residues. Germline assignment: CDR1 MGHDK and CDR2 SYGVNS. Study-wide findings and caveats: Baseline clonality was higher than in age-matched healthy donors and moved in step with circulating CD8+ T-cell counts. There were few public clonotypes, and on treatment they contracted or stayed stable. The study found clonality rose at ibrutinib response, then fell toward baseline at progression.

The genes are TRBV25-1 and TRBJ2-7; D unresolved. The TCR was taken from a human donor with chronic lymphocytic leukemia. The sample consisted of PBMCs, taken after 12 months of ibrutinib treatment. The CDR3 spells CASSESSILTYEQYF. The CDR3 bases are TGTGCCAGCAGTGAATCATCGATCTTAACCTACGAGCAGTACTTC.